This T cell receptor (beta chain) was sequenced in a study of siplizumab effects on memory and regulatory T cells. The CDR3 is 14 residues long. CDR1 is SGHRS, CDR2 YFSETQ, per germline. A note on this clone: The antigen is undetermined. At one end the junction does not follow the germline gene, possibly because of a read error.

Libraries were prepared by immunoSEQ multiplex PCR; TCRdb keeps only in-frame clonotypes and omits some of them. The sample has tens of thousands of clones, less than 85% seen once. Whole-study results and caveats: It seemed that naive T cells were more diverse than memory cells and were major contributors to the alloresponse.

This receptor was taken from a human donor in good health. The V call is TRBV5-1, the J call TRBJ2-1, with D possibly TRBD1 on 6 matching bases. Sequenced input: memory CD4+ T cells sorted from blood. In DNA form, the CDR3 reads TGCGCCAGCAGCTTGGAGGTCAGGGACAATAAGCAGTTCTTC. Amino acids: CASSLEVRDNKQFF. Full variable domain (rest looked up from reference TRBV5-1 and TRBJ2-1): KAGVTQTPRYLIKTRGQQVTLSCSPISGHRSVSWYQQTPGQGLQFLFEYFSETQRNKGNFPGRFSGRQFSNSRSEMNVSTLELGDSALYLCASSLEVRDNKQFFGPGTRLTVL.